A selection of T cell receptor beta chains follows, all from one sample in a study of T cell repertoires in cytomegalovirus infection. Using its own MiXCR run on the reads, TCRdb lists one record per CDR3 protein. The sample lists fewer than 550,000 distinct CDR3 sequences; 10% to 12% were seen once. Sequenced material: PBMCs. The source of these receptors is a human donor in good health (CMV status not recorded). Some clones in this sample may be carry-over from other donors' samples. CDR3s include the opening cysteine and the closing phenylalanine or tryptophan. Fields, in order: J gene, clone size, D gene, V gene, CDR3 protein, CDR3 DNA. The D gene is left open where the match is weak. Expanded clones are given a class, and other clones once, few, many or no size at all.

>TRBJ1-2|many|.|TRBV10-3
CAISEVGRGYGYTF
TGTGCCATCAGTGAGGTGGGGCGCGGCTATGGCTACACCTTC
>TRBJ1-6|.|.|TRBV2
CASRARSLQHSPLHF
TGTGCCAGCAGGGCTCGGAGCCTCCAGCATTCACCCCTCCACTTT
>TRBJ2-5|many|.|TRBV6-9
CASTPGGQREPRETQYF
TGTGCCAGCACCCCCGGGGGACAGCGGGAGCCCCGTGAGACCCAGTACTTC
>TRBJ2-7|.|.|TRBV20-1
CSARQDVYEQYF
TGCAGTGCTAGACAGGATGTCTACGAGCAGTACTTC
>TRBJ2-4|many|.|TRBV11-1
CASSLSRGLAQNIQYF
TGTGCCAGCAGCTTATCCAGAGGATTGGCGCAAAACATTCAGTACTTC
>TRBJ2-7|.|TRBD1|TRBV4-1
CASSLSGQGVDEQYF
TGCGCCAGCAGCCTCTCCGGACAGGGGGTCGACGAGCAGTACTTC
>TRBJ2-1|few|.|TRBV28
CASSPRVVNFVEQFF
TGTGCCAGCAGTCCCAGAGTAGTAAATTTCGTTGAGCAGTTCTTC
>TRBJ2-5|many|.|TRBV12-3/TRBV12-4
CASSFVLATKETQYF
TGTGCCAGCAGTTTTGTACTAGCTACGAAAGAGACCCAGTACTTC
>TRBJ2-3|many|TRBD2|TRBV12-3/TRBV12-4
CASSLTISRTSPDTQYF
TGTGCCAGCAGTCTTACGATCTCCAGGACTAGCCCAGATACGCAGTATTTT
>TRBJ2-7|many|TRBD1|TRBV10-3
CAISERLRDRGYEQYF
TGTGCCATCAGTGAGCGTTTAAGGGACAGGGGTTACGAGCAGTACTTC
>TRBJ2-5|few|.|TRBV11-2
CASSLDSLGTQYF
TGTGCCAGCAGCTTAGACTCCCTTGGGACCCAGTACTTC
>TRBJ1-2|.|TRBD1|TRBV27
CASRRTGGDGGYTF
TGTGCCAGCAGGCGGACAGGGGGCGACGGTGGCTACACCTTC
>TRBJ1-1|many|.|TRBV7-9
CASSLGEASTEAFF
TGTGCCAGCAGCTTAGGGGAGGCCTCAACTGAAGCTTTCTTT
>TRBJ2-7|.|TRBD2|TRBV2
CASRAGTRAYEQYF
TGTGCCAGCAGGGCCGGGACTAGGGCTTACGAGCAGTACTTC
>TRBJ2-6|.|.|TRBV30
CAWGSGAHVLTF
TGTGCCTGGGGCTCTGGGGCCCACGTCCTGACTTTC
>TRBJ2-1|.|TRBD2|TRBV6-6
CASSYSGDGNEQFF
TGTGCCAGCAGTTATAGCGGGGACGGCAATGAGCAGTTCTTC
>TRBJ2-7|few|.|TRBV5-1
CASSDSGPYEQYF
TGCGCCAGCAGCGACAGCGGCCCCTACGAGCAGTACTTC
>TRBJ2-3|few|.|TRBV7-9
CASSLEDKGPPSHTQYF
TGTGCCAGCAGCTTAGAAGATAAGGGGCCGCCCTCCCATACGCAGTATTTT
>TRBJ2-5|many|.|TRBV28
CASSLRGQTQYF
TGTGCCAGCAGTTTGCGAGGGCAGACCCAGTACTTC
>TRBJ1-1|few|TRBD1|TRBV19
CASSITVGRGYTEAFF
TGTGCCAGTAGTATCACGGTAGGCAGGGGGTATACTGAAGCTTTCTTT
>TRBJ2-3|many|.|TRBV12-3/TRBV12-4
CASRPNTDTQYF
TGTGCCAGCAGACCGAACACAGATACGCAGTATTTT
>TRBJ2-2|many|.|TRBV7-9
CASSSGEGQPNTGELFF
TGTGCCAGCAGCTCGGGGGAAGGGCAGCCGAACACCGGGGAGCTGTTTTTT
>TRBJ1-1|.|.|TRBV20-1
CSARDGGVISTEAFF
TGCAGTGCTAGGGATGGGGGGGTTATTAGCACTGAAGCTTTCTTT
>TRBJ2-1|few|TRBD2|TRBV7-6
CASSLVPTSGSYNEQFF
TGTGCCAGCAGCTTAGTCCCAACTAGCGGGTCCTACAATGAGCAGTTCTTC
>TRBJ1-1|.|.|TRBV7-9
CASSPGGLGGNTEAFF
TGTGCTAGCAGCCCCGGGGGATTGGGGGGAAACACTGAAGCTTTCTTT
>TRBJ2-3|many|TRBD2|TRBV20-1
CSASTSGRTTDTQYF
TGCAGTGCTAGTACTAGCGGGAGGACCACAGATACGCAGTATTTT
>TRBJ1-6|many|TRBD1|TRBV7-2
CASSDQGAYNNSPLHF
TGTGCCAGCAGCGATCAGGGGGCGTACAATAATTCACCCCTCCACTTT
>TRBJ2-1|.|.|TRBV11-1
CASSSGHQQFF
TGTGCCAGCAGCTCAGGGCATCAGCAGTTCTTC
>TRBJ2-7|many|.|TRBV28
CASSFRTERDEQYF
TGTGCCAGCAGTTTTAGGACCGAAAGGGACGAGCAGTACTTC
>TRBJ1-1|.|.|TRBV7-9
CAIIRANTEAFF
TGTGCCATTATACGGGCGAACACTGAAGCTTTCTTT
>TRBJ2-7|few|TRBD2|TRBV2
CASSEDLLAGAYEQYF
TGTGCCAGCAGTGAAGATCTTCTAGCGGGGGCCTACGAGCAGTACTTC
>TRBJ2-4|few|.|TRBV6-5
CASSYRREAKNIQYF
TGTGCCAGCAGTTACCGGCGGGAAGCCAAAAACATTCAGTACTTC
>TRBJ2-2|.|.|TRBV29-1
CSVARPGNTGELFF
TGCAGCGTTGCTCGTCCAGGGAACACCGGGGAGCTGTTTTTT
>TRBJ1-1|many|TRBD1|TRBV7-8
CASSFTGQGANTEAFF
TGTGCCAGCAGCTTTACTGGACAGGGGGCGAACACTGAAGCTTTCTTT
>TRBJ2-3|few|TRBD2|TRBV5-1
CASSSWTSGGHGDTQYF
TGCGCCAGCAGCTCCTGGACTAGCGGAGGACACGGAGATACGCAGTATTTT
>TRBJ2-5|many|TRBD2|TRBV7-2
CASSSGLVQTQYF
TGTGCCAGCAGCTCCGGACTAGTCCAGACCCAGTACTTC
>TRBJ2-7|.|.|TRBV29-1
CSVVDGSYEQYF
TGCAGCGTCGTGGACGGCTCCTACGAGCAGTACTTC
>TRBJ1-5|.|.|TRBV20-1
CSAPPLSRNQPQHF
TGCAGTGCCCCCCCACTAAGTCGCAATCAGCCCCAGCATTTT
>TRBJ1-4|many|.|TRBV4-1
CASSLGVSEKLFF
TGCGCCAGCAGCCTAGGAGTAAGTGAAAAACTGTTTTTT
>TRBJ1-2|many|.|TRBV19
CASSPREGLRGDYGYTF
TGTGCCAGTAGTCCCCGGGAGGGACTCAGGGGCGACTATGGCTACACCTTC
>TRBJ2-7|many|.|TRBV28
CASKVASLSSYEQYF
TGTGCCAGCAAGGTCGCATCCCTAAGCTCCTACGAGCAGTACTTC
>TRBJ2-1|many|.|TRBV6-1
CASSPGLPRPNEQFF
TGTGCCAGCAGTCCGGGACTGCCACGTCCCAATGAGCAGTTCTTC
>TRBJ2-5|many|.|TRBV29-1
CSVEAEGETQYF
TGCAGCGTTGAAGCAGAGGGGGAGACCCAGTACTTC